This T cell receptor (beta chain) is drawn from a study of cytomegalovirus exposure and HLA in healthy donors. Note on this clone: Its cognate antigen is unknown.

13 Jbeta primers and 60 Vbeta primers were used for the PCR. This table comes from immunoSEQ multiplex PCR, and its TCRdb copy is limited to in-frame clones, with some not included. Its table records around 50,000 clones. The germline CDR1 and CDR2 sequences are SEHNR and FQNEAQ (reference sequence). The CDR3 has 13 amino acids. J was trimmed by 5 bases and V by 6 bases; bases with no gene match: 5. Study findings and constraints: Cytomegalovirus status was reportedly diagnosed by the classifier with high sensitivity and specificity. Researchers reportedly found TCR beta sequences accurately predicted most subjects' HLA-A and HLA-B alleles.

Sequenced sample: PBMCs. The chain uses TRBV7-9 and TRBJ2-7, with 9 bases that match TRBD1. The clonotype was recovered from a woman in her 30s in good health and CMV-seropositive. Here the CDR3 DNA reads TGTGCCAGCAGGCAGGACAGGGGCCACGAGCAGTACTTC. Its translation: CASRQDRGHEQYF.